The clone carrying this T cell receptor beta chain was recorded a few times. No antigen is known for it. Time point: persistent/refractory GD, antithyroid drugs over 5 years with positive TRAb. From PBMCs, RNA was extracted and then used to make the TCR library. By American Thyroid Association guidelines, Graves' disease was diagnosed in the cohort. This specimen belongs to a study of regulatory T cells in long-lasting Graves disease. Study-wide background: In persistent Graves' disease, antithyroid drugs had been taken for over 5 years and TSH receptor antibodies stayed positive.

Study-level points and caveats: It was in persistent disease that TRBV28, TRBJ1-2 and TRBJ2-5 were favored. The analysis examined peripheral blood only and excluded thyroid tissue.

This CDR3 is built from 15 residues. CDR1 is PRHDT, CDR2 FYEKMQ, per germline (reference sequence). J gave up 3 bases and V 1 base, and 5 bases lay outside the gene matches. Researchers made TCR beta libraries by using iRepertoire HTBI primers and running Arm-PCR on CDR3 regions. TCRdb recomputed calls from the multiplex PCR reads with MiXCR, one row per CDR3 protein. Among hundreds of thousands of distinct CDR3 sequences listed, around a fifth were seen once. The TCR originated in a female donor with Graves disease. The V gene is TRBV13, the J gene TRBJ1-2, with 7 positions matching TRBD1. The sequenced sample was peripheral blood mononuclear cells (PBMCs), obtained when the disease was refractory, from a patient treated with antithyroid drugs. The CDR3 DNA is TGTGCCAGCAGCTTAGAGGGGGCGAGATACTATGGCTACACCTTC. Protein product: CASSLEGARYYGYTF.